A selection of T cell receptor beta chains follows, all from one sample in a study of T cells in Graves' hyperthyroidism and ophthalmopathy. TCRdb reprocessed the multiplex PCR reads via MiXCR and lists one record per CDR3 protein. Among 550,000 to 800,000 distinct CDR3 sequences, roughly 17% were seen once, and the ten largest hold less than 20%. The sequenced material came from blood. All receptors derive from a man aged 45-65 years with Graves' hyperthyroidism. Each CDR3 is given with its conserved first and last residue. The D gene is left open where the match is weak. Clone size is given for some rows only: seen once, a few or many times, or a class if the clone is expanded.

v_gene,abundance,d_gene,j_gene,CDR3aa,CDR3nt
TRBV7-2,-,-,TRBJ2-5,CASSQSDREETQYF,TGCGCCAGCAGCCAATCTGACAGAGAAGAGACCCAGTACTTC
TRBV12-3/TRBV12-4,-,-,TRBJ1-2,CASSPQPVTSYGYTF,TGTGCCAGCAGCCCCCAGCCAGTCACAAGTTATGGCTACACCTTC
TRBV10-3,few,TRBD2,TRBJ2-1,CAISNRTSGRADEQFF,TGTGCCATCAGTAATAGGACTAGCGGGAGGGCGGATGAGCAGTTCTTC
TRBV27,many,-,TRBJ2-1,CASRSLSSAYNEQFF,TGTGCCAGCAGATCCTTGAGTAGCGCCTACAATGAGCAGTTCTTC
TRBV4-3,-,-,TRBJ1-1,CASSQDIAVPTEAFF,TGCGCCAGCAGCCAAGATATTGCAGTTCCTACTGAAGCTTTCTTT
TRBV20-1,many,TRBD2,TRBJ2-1,CSARVASGPSYNEQFF,TGCAGTGCTAGAGTGGCTAGCGGGCCCTCCTACAATGAGCAGTTCTTC
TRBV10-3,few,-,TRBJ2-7,CAISETTGTDAYEQYF,TGTGCCATCAGTGAGACGACCGGGACTGACGCCTACGAGCAGTACTTC
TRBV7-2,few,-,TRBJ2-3,CASSLVAGRDTQYF,TGTGCCAGCAGCTTAGTGGCAGGGAGAGATACGCAGTATTTT
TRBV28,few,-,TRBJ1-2,CASAGVFYGYTF,TGTGCCAGCGCCGGGGTTTTCTATGGCTACACCTTC
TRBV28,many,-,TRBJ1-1,CASRSDPNTEAFF,TGTGCCAGCAGGTCAGATCCCAACACTGAAGCTTTCTTT
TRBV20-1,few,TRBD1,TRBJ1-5,CSARVLNRDRVIQPQHF,TGCAGTGCTAGAGTTTTAAACCGGGACAGGGTGATTCAGCCCCAGCATTTT